A selection of T cell receptor beta chains follows, all from one sample in a study of T cell repertoires in cytomegalovirus infection. One entry per CDR3 protein, called by TCRdb with MiXCR from the reads. The sample has more than 200,000 distinct CDR3 sequences; around 9% are singletons. Sequencing used PBMCs. These receptors were collected from a human donor in good health (CMV status not recorded). Some clones in this sample may be carry-over from other donors' samples. Both conserved end residues are part of each CDR3. The D gene is left open where the match is weak. Size is omitted from some rows. Given values are once, few, many or a class for expanded clones.

>few|TRBV20-1|TRBD1|TRBJ2-6
TGCAGTGCTTTTAACGGACAGGGCCGTTTAAGCTCTGGGGCCAACGTCCTGACTTTC
CSAFNGQGRLSSGANVLTF
>.|TRBV7-9|.|TRBJ1-5
TGTGCCAGCAGCCCTTTTAATAGCAATCAGCCCCAGCATTTT
CASSPFNSNQPQHF
>.|TRBV6-2/TRBV6-3|TRBD1|TRBJ1-1
TGTGCCAGCAGTCCGCGGGACAGGGGGCTTCGTACGGCTTTCTTT
CASSPRDRGLRTAFF
>.|TRBV12-3/TRBV12-4|.|TRBJ2-6
TGTGCCAGCAGTAAGTCTGGGGCCAACGTCCTGACTTTC
CASSKSGANVLTF
>many|TRBV7-2|.|TRBJ2-4
TGTGCCAGCAGCTTCCGCCTAGACCCTGGAAACATTCAGTACTTC
CASSFRLDPGNIQYF
>many|TRBV7-2|.|TRBJ2-5
TGTGCCAGCAGCTACTTGGGCGGTCAAGAGACCCAGTACTTC
CASSYLGGQETQYF
>many|TRBV7-3|.|TRBJ2-6
TGTGCCAGCAGTCCTGGGGACCCTGGGGCCAACGTCCTGACTTTC
CASSPGDPGANVLTF
>many|TRBV6-1|.|TRBJ2-3
TGTGCCAGCAGTGAGGGGCCAACAGAGAGCACAGATACGCAGTATTTT
CASSEGPTESTDTQYF
>many|TRBV7-2|.|TRBJ2-7
TGTGCCAGCAGCTTAGATGTGGTCAGGGGCTACGAGCAGTACTTC
CASSLDVVRGYEQYF
>.|TRBV28|TRBD2|TRBJ2-5
TGTGCCAGCAGTCGCCAACTAGCGGGGGTCGAGACCCAGTACTTC
CASSRQLAGVETQYF
>.|TRBV11-2|TRBD2|TRBJ2-2
TGTGCCAGCAGCCGAGGGAGACGTAGCGGGTTTTCCACCGGGGAGCTGTTTTTT
CASSRGRRSGFSTGELFF
>few|TRBV19|.|TRBJ1-1
TGTGCCAGTACCCTATCCAAGCCTCTTAACACTGAAGCTTTCTTT
CASTLSKPLNTEAFF
>few|TRBV7-2|TRBD2|TRBJ2-7
TGTGCCAGCAGCTACCGTCATAGCGGGAGGGCCGGGTCCTACGAGCAGTACTTC
CASSYRHSGRAGSYEQYF
>.|TRBV20-1|.|TRBJ2-5
TGCAGTGCTAGAGATCTCGTAATGGTGGCGGAGACCCAGTACTTC
CSARDLVMVAETQYF
>.|TRBV20-1|TRBD1|TRBJ1-1
TGCAGTGCTAGAGATCAGGCAGGGGGATTGGGCACTGAAGCTTTCTTT
CSARDQAGGLGTEAFF
>few|TRBV29-1|TRBD2|TRBJ2-1
TGCAGCGCGACTAGCGGGACGGGGGAGCAGTTCTTC
CSATSGTGEQFF
>few|TRBV12-3/TRBV12-4|.|TRBJ1-2
TGTGCCAGCAGTTTTAGGGAAGTGGGCTACACCTTC
CASSFREVGYTF
>many|TRBV12-3/TRBV12-4|.|TRBJ2-5
TGTGCCAGCAGTGGGGGGGCTAGCGGCGGGACCCAGTACTTC
CASSGGASGGTQYF
>few|TRBV5-1|TRBD1|TRBJ1-2
TGCGCCAGCAGCTTGGCGGGACAGGAATATGGCTACACCTTC
CASSLAGQEYGYTF
>.|TRBV11-2|TRBD2|TRBJ2-2
TGTGCCAGCAGCCGGGGAGGGGCGAACACCGGGGAGCTGTTTTTT
CASSRGGANTGELFF
>few|TRBV6-1|TRBD1|TRBJ2-7
TGTGCCAGCACTCCCAGGGGGTCTCCCTACGAGCAGTACTTC
CASTPRGSPYEQYF
>.|TRBV29-1|TRBD2|TRBJ2-2
TGCAGCGTAGGAGCACTAGCGGGAGTATCCGGGGAGCTGTTTTTT
CSVGALAGVSGELFF
>few|TRBV5-5|TRBD2|TRBJ2-3
TGTGCCAGCTTTGGGGGGGCTAGCGGGGGACTGATGGCGCAGTATTTT
CASFGGASGGLMAQYF
>many|TRBV2|.|TRBJ1-1
TGTGCCAGCAGTTTTAGGGGAGGGGACACTGAAGCTTTCTTT
CASSFRGGDTEAFF
>few|TRBV2|TRBD1|TRBJ2-5
TGTGCCAGCCGGAGCTTGTGGGACAGAAACGATGAGACCCAGTACTTC
CASRSLWDRNDETQYF
>many|TRBV7-3|.|TRBJ2-3
TGTGCCAGCAGCTCCTCGGCCCATCCGTCAGATACGCAGTATTTT
CASSSSAHPSDTQYF
>many|TRBV7-2|TRBD2|TRBJ2-1
TGTGCCAGCAGCCCCTATGGGGGGGTCTATGAGCAGTTCTTC
CASSPYGGVYEQFF